This TCR beta chain is from a study of identical twins. This clonotype has at least ten counts. From the 5' RACE reads, TCRdb called clonotypes with MiXCR, one entry per CDR3 protein. This table has hundreds of thousands of distinct CDR3 sequences, roughly 9.7% appearing once. Trimming removed 2 bases at V and 4 bases at J, with 8 bases between. This CDR3 has 12 amino acids. Germline loops: CDR1 SQVTM, CDR2 ANQGSEA. These data were also reused for a study on yellow fever vaccine responses in identical twins.

The V and J genes are TRBV29-1 and TRBJ1-1; no definite D call. What was sequenced was CD8+ T cells sorted from blood. The TCR sequence derives from a woman between 18 and 30 years old in good health. The CDR3 spells CSVEWEGTEAFF. CDR3 coding DNA: TGCAGCGTTGAATGGGAGGGCACTGAAGCTTTCTTT.